This entry concerns a single TCR beta chain. The antigen it recognizes is unknown. No per-base quality is available; no much larger clone lies one base away. From a lookup of the germline V gene, CDR1 and CDR2 are LGHNA and YSLEER. Measured from the cysteine to the phenylalanine, the CDR3 is 18 residues long. Only CDR3 DNA is held: 54 bases, read in frame from base 1. V drops 5 bases and J drops 2 bases, leaving 22 bases in between. These data are taken from a study of beta chain features in type 1 diabetes (dated by TCRdb to 2017 to 2018). For the study in its entirety: Mean age, gender distribution, total cell number and subset yield did not differ between patients and healthy donors. Regulatory and stem cell-like memory subsets were isolated from only 8 patients and 8 healthy donors, whereas naive and central memory subsets came from all 28 donors. A total of some 100,000,000 sorted cells were examined across all samples, and the number of cells per subset was strongly correlated with RNA yield. In the study, TCRB repertoires of sorted circulating CD4+ T cell subsets from recently diagnosed type 1 diabetes patients were compared with those of matched healthy donors.

The High Capacity cDNA Reverse Transcription Kit was used to reverse transcribe all of the isolated RNA, meaning that expressed TCRB transcripts were what got sequenced. Deep immunoSEQ sequencing was performed on naive, central memory and regulatory T cell samples, with an average of roughly 3.6 million total reads per sample. Sorted cells were lysed in RLT buffer, and RNA was extracted using DNase-treated RNeasy Micro or Mini kits according to cell number. Each cell subset was processed on its own to prevent cross-contamination, while patient and healthy donor samples were processed together. The immunoSEQ multiplex PCR was used to amplify TCRB sequences from cDNA, yielding 87-bp fragments that span the CDR3 region. Sequencing of the amplicons was done on the Illumina HiSeq platform. Processing in the source paper ran as follows. PCR bias was computationally corrected using synthetic template baselines, reads within Hamming distance 2 were collapsed, and singletons that could not be merged were discarded. Reads were aligned to IMGT to assign V, D and J genes, CDR3 length, and insertions or deletions at six rearrangement sites. Within each subset, clonotype counts were normalized to the number of sorted cells before true diversity and Gini coefficients were calculated with the tcR R package. The overlap coefficient, calculated on TCRB nucleotide sequences, was used to quantify repertoire sharing. Out-of-frame TCRB sequences from naive cells were analyzed as a proxy for the pre-selection repertoire. TCRdb stores this immuneACCESS table with in-frame sequences only. Part of the clones is absent; in the studies checked, under half of the shortfall reflects unresolved V genes, and no reason is known for the rest. V, J and clone size are taken as reported in that table, and D and trimming were inferred from the DNA itself. This sample is represented by 850,000 to 900,000 clones; roughly a sixth of them were singletons. Together, the top ten hold 0.023% of the sample.

From each donor, a single peripheral blood sample of approximately 0.11 L on average was drawn into heparinised tubes. Using a panel that included CD45RO, CCR7, CD25, CD127, CD95 and CD27, naive, central memory, regulatory and stem cell-like memory CD4+ T cells were sorted on a BD FACSAria II. A purity above 95% was achieved for all sorted populations. PBMCs were isolated immediately by Lymphoprep density gradient centrifugation and stained directly without culture. So that batch effects would be minimized, each experiment stained and sorted samples in pairs, pairing one healthy donor with one patient. General conclusions and limits of the study: Because the HLA sub-analyses included only small numbers of individuals, any influence of HLA type on TCRB rearrangement was left unresolved. Naive, central memory and regulatory TCRB repertoires appeared more similar among patients than among healthy donors. Patients with type 1 diabetes made fewer insertions and deleted more nucleotides at VDJ recombination sites, implying thymic rearrangement abnormalities. PCR might favor shorter templates, but patient and control samples were amplified and corrected together, so any skew would affect both groups equally. Because cDNA was sequenced instead of genomic DNA, activated cells with high expression could be over-represented, although the groups did not differ in activation or CD3 levels. In all four CD4+ subsets, TCRB CDR3 length was moderately but significantly shorter in type 1 diabetes patients.

The specimen was naive CD4+ T cells from blood. The sample's cell subset or site, from its label and the paper: true naive CD4+ T cells. Rearrangement joined TRBV4-3 to TRBJ2-1; the D segment could be TRBD1, given 5 matching bases. This TCR was recovered from a woman aged 18-35 years in good health. The CDR3 region reads CASSESDSYQYTYNEQFF. The DNA sequence reads TGCGCCAGCAGCGAGAGCGACAGCTACCAATACACCTACAATGAGCAGTTCTTC.